Presented here are 26 T cell receptor beta chains from one specimen sequenced in a study of beta chain features in type 1 diabetes. The whole isolated RNA underwent reverse transcription, so sequencing captured expressed TCRB transcripts. This table comes from immunoSEQ multiplex PCR, and its TCRdb copy is limited to in-frame clones, with some not included. The sample consists of roughly 330,000 clones, 13% of them appearing once. Study-level findings and limits: There was a moderate but significant shortening of TCRB CDR3s in all four CD4+ subsets of Type 1 diabetes patients.

No antigen is known for these receptors. Sequencing input: naive CD4+ T cells from blood. The receptors stem from a woman aged 18-29 years with type 1 diabetes.

V and J are TRBV4-1 and TRBJ1-2; 11 nucleotides match TRBD1. Germline V gene sequence: CDR1 MGHRA, CDR2 YSYEKL. The CDR3 sequence is 19 residues long. Trimming took 1 base from V and 8 from J; bases not matched to a gene: 18. The CDR3: CASSQVIWDRGTSKEGYTF. Here the CDR3 DNA reads TGCGCCAGCAGCCAAGTGATTTGGGACAGGGGGACTAGCAAAGAGGGCTACACCTTC.

This clone has a handful of counts. The rearrangement joins TRBV16 to TRBJ2-7; TRBD2 agrees at 11 bases. Germline CDR1 reads KGHSY; CDR2 reads FQNENV. The V segment lost 2 bases and the J segment 4 bases; nucleotides outside the gene matches: 7. The CDR3 contains 16 residues. CDR3 sequence reads: CASSQPILAGGYEQYV. CDR3 in DNA: TGTGCCAGCAGCCAACCAATCCTAGCGGGAGGTTACGAGCAGTACGTC.

This clone was observed a few times. J is TRBJ2-7 and V is TRBV4-2; 10 nucleotides match TRBD2. From germline, CDR1 is LGHNA and CDR2 YNFKEQ. The junction had 5 bases not matched to a gene; V was cut back by 4 bases and J by 2 bases. The CDR3 length is 15 residues. The CDR3 region has the DNA TGTGCCAGCAGCCTCCGGACTAGCGGAGCCTACGAGCAGTACTTC. Translation gives CASSLRTSGAYEQYF.

The chain couples TRBV10-3 to TRBJ2-7; TRBD1 might be the D (6 bases). The CDR3 runs 12 residues. Germline CDR1 is ENHRY and CDR2 is SYGVKD. V shed 3 bases and J shed 6 bases, with 9 bases lying between them. The CDR3 DNA is TGTGCCATCAGTGACCGAGGGGGCGAGCAGTACGTC. Translating gives CAISDRGGEQYV.

The sample holds one count of this clone. The chain couples TRBV5-1 to TRBJ2-5, with 9 bases identical to TRBD2. Germline lookup yields CDR1 SGHRS and CDR2 YFSETQ. The CDR3 covers 15 residues. The V gene end was trimmed by 6 bases and the J gene end by 5 bases; junction bases not matched to a gene: 11. CDR3 bases: TGCGCCAGCACCCTCGGGACTAGCATGTTGGAGACCCAGTACTTC. It specifies CASTLGTSMLETQYF.

The sample holds a few counts of this clone. The chain couples TRBV18 to TRBJ2-1; a possible D gene is TRBD1 (5 bases). CDR1 and CDR2 from the germline V gene are KGHSH and LQKENI. The CDR3 runs 15 residues. Trimming pared 2 bases from V and 4 bases from J, leaving 12 bases between. CDR3 nucleotide sequence: TGTGCCAGCTCACCAAGGGGTTTGTCGTACAATGAGCAGTTCTTC. This translates into CASSPRGLSYNEQFF.

The J gene is TRBJ2-5, the V gene TRBV4-2; no definite D call. CDR1 and CDR2 from the germline V gene are LGHNA and YNFKEQ. The CDR3 has 14 residues. Deletions cut 3 bases from V and 5 bases from J, with 13 bases between. The CDR3 region is CASSQVVAKETQYF. In DNA, the CDR3 is TGTGCCAGCAGCCAGGTCGTGGCCAAGGAGACCCAGTACTTC.

Only a few counts were recorded for this clone. V gene TRBV5-1 combines with J gene TRBJ2-5; weak D call: TRBD1 (5 bases). Per germline, CDR1 SGHRS and CDR2 YFSETQ. The CDR3 consists of 14 residues. V gave up 1 base and J gave up 3 bases, with 10 bases separating them. The CDR3 spells CASSLTGVKETQYF. CDR3 bases: TGCGCCAGCAGCTTGACAGGAGTCAAAGAGACCCAGTACTTC.

This rearrangement joins TRBV7-2 to TRBJ1-1; D remains unclear. CDR3 size: 11 residues. Trimming pared 3 bases from V and 6 bases from J, leaving 5 bases between. Germline V gene sequence: CDR1 SGHTA, CDR2 FQGNSA. The CDR3 region has the DNA TGTGCCAGCAGCTTCCAATCTGAAGCTTTCTTT. As protein: CASSFQSEAFF. Looking up the rest from reference TRBV7-2 and TRBJ1-1 gives the full variable domain: GAGVSQSPSNKVTEKGKDVELRCDPISGHTALYWYRQSLGQGLEFLIYFQGNSAPDKSGLPSDRFSAERTGGSVSTLTIQRTQQEDSAVYLCASSFQSEAFFGQGTRLTVV.

The chain combines TRBV18 with TRBJ2-2, with D possibly TRBD1 on 6 matching bases. Germline V lookup: CDR1 KGHSH, CDR2 LQKENI. Trimming left V 6 bases short and J 0 bases short, with 14 bases between. The CDR3 is made up of 16 amino acids. The CDR3 nucleotides read TGTGCCAGCTCCTTACAGGGAACGTCGAACACCGGGGAGCTGTTTTTT. It codes for CASSLQGTSNTGELFF.

This clone was seen only a few times. V and J are TRBV29-1 and TRBJ1-5; possible D gene TRBD1, 6 bases. Trimming left V 6 bases short and J 1 base short, with 13 bases between. Germline V lookup: CDR1 SQVTM, CDR2 ANQGSEA. The CDR3 contains 14 residues. As DNA, the CDR3 is TGCAGCGTCATTCCTCAGGGGAGCAATCAGCCCCAGCATTTT. Residues: CSVIPQGSNQPQHF.

This clone was observed a few times. The V gene is TRBV9, the J gene TRBJ2-1, with D perhaps TRBD1 (5 bases). This CDR3 contains 13 residues. The V end was cut by 2 bases, the J end by 7 bases, with 10 bases between. Looked up from germline, CDR1 is SGDLS and CDR2 is YYNGEE. CDR3 sequence (DNA): TGTGCCAGCAGCGTCCAGGGAATGAATGAGCAGTTCTTC. Amino acid sequence: CASSVQGMNEQFF.

In this sample, this clone turned up a few times. The chain joins TRBV11-3 to TRBJ2-7; 8 nucleotides match TRBD2. Germline trimming cut 5 bases from V and 6 bases from J; bases unmatched to any gene: 6. Germline CDR1 is SGHNT and CDR2 is YENEEA. This CDR3 has 13 amino acids. In DNA, the CDR3 is TGTGCCAGCAGCCCCGGACTAGCAGCCGAGCAGTACGTC. It translates to CASSPGLAAEQYV.

This clone was recorded a few times. V usage is TRBV29-1 and J usage is TRBJ1-1; possible D gene TRBD1, 6 bases. V lost 8 bases, J lost 0 bases, and 16 bases lay in between. CDR1 SQVTM and CDR2 ANQGSEA come from the germline V gene. This CDR3 comprises 14 residues. The CDR3 DNA reads as TGCAGCATTTCGTTGGGACACCTGAACACTGAAGCTTTCTTT. Amino acid sequence: CSISLGHLNTEAFF.

This clone was observed a few times. The V gene is TRBV10-3, the J gene TRBJ2-7; 7 bases map to TRBD2. The V gene end was trimmed by 4 bases and the J gene end by 7 bases; junction bases not matched to a gene: 10. Germline V CDR1 and CDR2: ENHRY, SYGVKD. This CDR3 is 14 amino acids long. This CDR3 is CAISAAGASGEQYV. In DNA form, the CDR3 reads TGTGCCATCAGTGCCGCGGGAGCTTCAGGGGAGCAGTACGTC.

CDR3 amino acids: CASSGQEVTLRGYTF. In DNA, the CDR3 is TGCGCCAGCAGCGGACAGGAAGTGACTCTTCGGGGCTACACCTTC. The V gene is TRBV4-1, the J gene TRBJ1-2, with 7 bases identical to TRBD1. Looked up from germline, CDR1 is MGHRA and CDR2 is YSYEKL. Trimming cost V 5 bases and J 8 bases; bases outside gene matches: 14. The CDR3 runs 15 residues.

This chain connects TRBV4-1 to TRBJ2-3, with a possible D match to TRBD1 (5 bases). The CDR3 is made up of 17 amino acids. The germline V gene has CDR1 MGHRA and CDR2 YSYEKL. The V gene lost 3 bases and the J gene lost 6 bases, with 22 bases spanning the gap. The CDR3 reads CASSHGSLSGPGDTQYF. The DNA for the CDR3 is TGCGCCAGCAGCCACGGTTCCCTCTCAGGGCCCGGGGATACGCAGTATTTT.

This clone was seen only a few times. The rearrangement links TRBV14 to TRBJ1-1; TRBD1 agrees at 10 bases. The junction had 5 bases not matched to a gene; V was cut back by 1 base and J by 0 bases. Germline values: CDR1 SGHDN, CDR2 FVKESK. This CDR3 has 17 residues. The CDR3 bases are TGTGCCAGCAGCCAAGTCCCGGGACAGGGGATGAACACTGAAGCTTTCTTT. Amino acids: CASSQVPGQGMNTEAFF.

This clone turned up a few times. CDR3 nucleotides: TGTGCCAGCAGCTTCAGGACAGTGCTGCATCAAGAGACCCAGTACTTC. Amino acid sequence: CASSFRTVLHQETQYF. The rearrangement uses TRBV7-2 and TRBJ2-5; tentative D call: TRBD1 (6 bases). The CDR3 spans 16 residues. CDR1 is SGHTA, CDR2 FQGNSA, per germline. Trimming took off 3 bases at V and 2 bases at J, with 16 bases between the two ends.

V and J are TRBV28 and TRBJ2-7; a weak D match, TRBD2 (6 bases). The germline CDR1 and CDR2 sequences are MDHEN and SYDVKM. This CDR3 is 14 amino acids long. V was pared by 2 bases and J by 12 bases, with 20 bases between. In DNA, the CDR3 is TGTGCCAGCAGTTTAGGGACTCCGGGAACAGGCTTGTACTTC. This gives the protein CASSLGTPGTGLYF.

The rearrangement uses TRBV6-5 and TRBJ1-1, with 8 bases that match TRBD1. The germline gives CDR1 MNHEY, CDR2 SVGAGI. After removal of 2 bases from V and 3 bases from J, the junction contained 5 bases not matched to a gene. The CDR3 is 15 residues long. The CDR3 loop reads CASSYGMTGDTEAFF. The CDR3 nucleotides read TGTGCCAGCAGTTACGGGATGACAGGGGACACTGAAGCTTTCTTT.

This clone has a handful of counts. The J gene is TRBJ2-7, the V gene TRBV18; perhaps TRBD1 as D (5 bases). Germline assignment: CDR1 KGHSH and CDR2 LQKENI. V lost 2 bases to trimming and J lost 3 bases, with 14 bases between them. The length of the CDR3 is 15 residues. The CDR3 protein is CASSPSLQAHYEQYF. Here the CDR3 DNA reads TGTGCCAGCTCACCATCTTTACAGGCACACTACGAGCAGTACTTC.

This clone was observed a few times. The chain carries TRBV18 and TRBJ2-7; TRBD1 might be the D (5 bases). This CDR3 region has 14 residues. Germline lookup yields CDR1 KGHSH and CDR2 LQKENI. Trimming removed 4 bases from V and 2 bases from J, with 12 bases in between. The CDR3 region has the DNA TGTGCCAGCTCACTCGACAGCTCCCCCTACGAGCAGTACGTC. This codes for CASSLDSSPYEQYV.

This clone was picked up a small number of times. V usage is TRBV14 and J usage is TRBJ1-1, with TRBD1 matching over 7 bases. The ends lost 1 base at V and 1 base at J; junction bases unmatched: 3. The CDR3 totals 15 residues. CDR1 and CDR2 (germline): SGHDN, FVKESK. The CDR3: CASSQADRSNTEAFF. The CDR3 nucleotides read TGTGCCAGCAGCCAAGCGGACAGGTCGAACACTGAAGCTTTCTTT.

This clone occurred a few times. This chain joins TRBV9 and TRBJ2-7, with a possible D match to TRBD1 (6 bases). This CDR3 spans 11 amino acids. Germline V gene sequence: CDR1 SGDLS, CDR2 YYNGEE. The V end was cut by 4 bases, the J end by 7 bases, with 9 bases between. CDR3 nucleotide sequence: TGTGCCAGCAGCTTTGGACAGGAGCAGTACGTC. This codes for CASSFGQEQYV.

The V call is TRBV19, the J call TRBJ1-2; D uncertain. The germline V and J ends were trimmed by 4 bases and 8 bases, with 14 bases remaining between them. Germline V gene lookup returns CDR1 LNHDA and CDR2 SQIVND (reference sequence). The CDR3 covers 13 residues. The CDR3 spells CASSTAAPGGYTF. Written as DNA, the CDR3 is TGTGCCAGTAGTACTGCGGCGCCTGGAGGCTACACCTTC.